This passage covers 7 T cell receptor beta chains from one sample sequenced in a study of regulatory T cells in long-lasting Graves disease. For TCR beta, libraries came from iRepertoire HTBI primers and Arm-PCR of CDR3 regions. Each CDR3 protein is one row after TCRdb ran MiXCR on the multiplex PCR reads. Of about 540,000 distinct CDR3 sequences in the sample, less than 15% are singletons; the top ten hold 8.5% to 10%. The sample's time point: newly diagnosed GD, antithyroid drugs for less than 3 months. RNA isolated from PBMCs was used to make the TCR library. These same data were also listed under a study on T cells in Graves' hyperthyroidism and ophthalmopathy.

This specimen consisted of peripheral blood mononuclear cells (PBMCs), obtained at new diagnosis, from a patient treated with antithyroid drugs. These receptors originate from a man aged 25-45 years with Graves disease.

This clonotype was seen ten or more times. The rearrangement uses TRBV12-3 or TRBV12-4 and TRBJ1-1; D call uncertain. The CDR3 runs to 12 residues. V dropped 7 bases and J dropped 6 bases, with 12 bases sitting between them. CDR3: CASTTLAAEAFF. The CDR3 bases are TGTGCCAGCACGACTTTAGCTGCTGAAGCTTTCTTT.

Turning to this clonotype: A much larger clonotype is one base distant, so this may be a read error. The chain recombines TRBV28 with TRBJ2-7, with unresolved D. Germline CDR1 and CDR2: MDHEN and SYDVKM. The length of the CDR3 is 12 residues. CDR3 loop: CACSFLAYEQYF. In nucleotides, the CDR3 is TGTGCCTGCAGTTTCTTAGCCTACGAGCAGTACTTC.

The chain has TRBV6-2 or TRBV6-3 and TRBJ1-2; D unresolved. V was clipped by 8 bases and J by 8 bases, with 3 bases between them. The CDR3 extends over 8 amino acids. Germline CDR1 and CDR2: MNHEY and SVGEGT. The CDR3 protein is CASGGYTF. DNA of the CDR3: TGTGCCAGCGGGGGCTACACCTTC.

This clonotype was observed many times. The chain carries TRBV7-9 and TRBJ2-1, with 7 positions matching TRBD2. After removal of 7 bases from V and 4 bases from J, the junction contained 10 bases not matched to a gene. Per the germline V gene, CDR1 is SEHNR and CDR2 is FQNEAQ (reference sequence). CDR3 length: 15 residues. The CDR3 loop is CASTPRLALYNEQFF. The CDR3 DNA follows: TGTGCCAGCACCCCGAGACTAGCCCTTTACAATGAGCAGTTCTTC.

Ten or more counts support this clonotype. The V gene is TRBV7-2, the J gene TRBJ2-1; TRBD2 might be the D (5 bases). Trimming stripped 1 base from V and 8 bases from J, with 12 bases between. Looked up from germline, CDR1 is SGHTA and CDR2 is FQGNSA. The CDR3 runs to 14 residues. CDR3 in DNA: TGTGCCAGCAGCTTAGGTTGGGAGCTCGATGAGCAGTTCTTC. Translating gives CASSLGWELDEQFF.

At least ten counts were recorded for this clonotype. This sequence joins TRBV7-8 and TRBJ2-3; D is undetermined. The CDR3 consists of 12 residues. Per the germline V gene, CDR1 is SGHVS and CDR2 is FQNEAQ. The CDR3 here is CAAGRRTDTQYF. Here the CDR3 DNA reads TGTGCGGCTGGGCGGCGCACAGATACGCAGTATTTT.

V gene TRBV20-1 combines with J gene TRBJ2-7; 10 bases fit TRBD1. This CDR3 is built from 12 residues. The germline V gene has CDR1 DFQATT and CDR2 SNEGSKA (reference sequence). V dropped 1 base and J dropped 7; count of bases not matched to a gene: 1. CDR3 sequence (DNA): TGCAGTGCTAGAGGGACAGGGGGGGAGCAGTACTTC. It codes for CSARGTGGEQYF.